This T cell receptor (beta chain) was identified during a study of OX40 agonist ivuxolimab in advanced cancers. Study context: The diagnoses of dose-escalation patients were hepatocellular carcinoma, melanoma, renal cell or head and neck cancer. A partial response was reached by three patients: one with hepatocellular carcinoma and two with cutaneous melanoma. Overall study results and limits: Both CD4+ and CD8+ T cell populations in blood had undergone clonal expansion by week 6 at 0.1 to 3.0 mg/kg.

With baseline, cycle 4 day 1, and cycle 7 day 1 as timepoints, blood was sampled. This clone was seen once. What it binds is not known. V lost 5 bases, J lost 7 bases, and 30 bases lay in between. This CDR3 contains 18 residues. CDR1 and CDR2 from the germline V gene are LGHNA and YNFKEQ. The protocol was immunoSEQ multiplex PCR, while the TCRdb copy is restricted to in-frame clones and leaves out a portion. In the table there are about 98,000 clones, around nine tenths of which are singletons. Here the sequenced sample was CD4+ or CD8+ T cells sorted from blood, taken in a trial of the OX40 agonist ivuxolimab. This receptor was obtained from an adult with an advanced solid tumor such as melanoma, head and neck, liver or kidney cancer. The J gene is TRBJ2-7, the V gene TRBV4-2; the D call may be TRBD1 or TRBD2 (6 bases each). DNA of the CDR3: TGTGCCAGCAGCACAATTCCACACGGACGGGGGCGCATGGGGGAGCAGTACTTC. Protein sequence: CASSTIPHGRGRMGEQYF.